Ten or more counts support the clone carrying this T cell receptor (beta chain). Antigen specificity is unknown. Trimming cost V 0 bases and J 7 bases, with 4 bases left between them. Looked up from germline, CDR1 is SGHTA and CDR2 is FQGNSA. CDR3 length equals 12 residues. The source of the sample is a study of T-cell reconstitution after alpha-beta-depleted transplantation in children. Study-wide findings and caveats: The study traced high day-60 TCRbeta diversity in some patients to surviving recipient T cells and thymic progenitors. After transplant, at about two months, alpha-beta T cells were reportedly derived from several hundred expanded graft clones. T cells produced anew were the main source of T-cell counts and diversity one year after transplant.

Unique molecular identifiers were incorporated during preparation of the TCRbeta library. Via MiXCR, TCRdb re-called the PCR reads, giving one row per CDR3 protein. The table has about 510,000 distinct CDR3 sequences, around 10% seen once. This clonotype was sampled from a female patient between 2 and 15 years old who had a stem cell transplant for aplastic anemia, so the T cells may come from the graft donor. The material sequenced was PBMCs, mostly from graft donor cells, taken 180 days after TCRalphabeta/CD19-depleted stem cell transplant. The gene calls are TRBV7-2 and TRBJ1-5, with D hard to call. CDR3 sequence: CASSLANQPQHF. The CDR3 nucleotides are TGTGCCAGCAGCTTAGCTAACCAGCCCCAGCATTTT.